This T cell receptor beta chain was captured by sequencing in a study of low-dose radiotherapy and immunotherapy resistance in tumors. Study-level information: The treatment that patients received was intravenous nivolumab 240 mg every two weeks plus ipilimumab 1 mg/kg every six weeks.

Trimming removed 3 bases from V and 0 bases from J, with 15 bases in between. Germline V gene sequence: CDR1 MNHEY, CDR2 SMNVEV (reference sequence). This CDR3 region has 17 residues. TRAV and TRBV primers primed cDNA for both TCRalpha and TCRbeta. A roughly 20-cycle PCR with a constant-region primer and V-primer adapter amplified TCRs. The mRNA that was isolated underwent amplification by in vitro transcription. TCRdb re-analysed the reads in MiXCR, keeping a single row per CDR3 protein. The sample lists 65,000 to 85,000 distinct CDR3 sequences; less than 20% were seen once. The sample's time point: after trial treatment. The treatment here: LDRT plus nivolumab, ipilimumab, low-dose cyclophosphamide and aspirin (RACIN trial). Donors were treated with nivolumab, ipilimumab, aspirin, and low-dose cyclophosphamide and radiotherapy.

This rearrangement joins TRBV27 to TRBJ2-1; D is unclear. Sequencing was performed on PBMCs, taken after low-dose radiotherapy plus immunotherapy. The sequence was collected from a male donor with prostate cancer. The CDR3 region is CASSLQTARISYNEQFF. In DNA form, the CDR3 reads TGTGCCAGCAGTTTGCAAACAGCAAGGATCTCCTACAATGAGCAGTTCTTC.